This note documents a single T cell receptor beta chain sequence. One end of the junction does not line up with germline, which may come from a read error. Taking roughly 18-32 mg of unsorted bulk tissue, the authors co-extracted RNA and DNA. From 450 to 550 ng total RNA, TCR beta cDNA was generated with a primer in the constant region. Nested multiplex PCR, run for three rounds with slightly modified ARM-PCR, yielded TCR beta libraries. The opening two PCR rounds, about 10 cycles each, paired TRBV1-TRBV30 forward primers with a C-beta reverse primer. MiXCR was run by TCRdb on the multiplex PCR reads, yielding one entry per CDR3 protein. The sample lists approximately 92,000 distinct CDR3 sequences, around 68% occurring once. These data are taken from a study of tumor-infiltrating lymphocytes in primary liver carcinoma. Overall study: Sequenced samples came back with roughly 3.5 to 8 million productive TCRbeta reads, and the counts looked alike across tissue types.

The length of the CDR3 is 21 residues. The TCR originated in a man aged 35 to 55 with primary liver carcinoma and hepatitis B virus infection. This sequence joins TRBV6-7 and TRBJ2-1; 10 nucleotides line up with TRBD2. TRBV6-7 is recorded as an ORF, its role being uncertain. Material for sequencing was tumor-adjacent normal liver tissue. The CDR3 nucleotides are TGTGCCAGCAGTTACTTTCAGGGTAGGCCGCAAGCGGGAGGGGCCTATAATGAGCAGTTCTTC. The encoded protein is CASSYFQGRPQAGGAYNEQFF.